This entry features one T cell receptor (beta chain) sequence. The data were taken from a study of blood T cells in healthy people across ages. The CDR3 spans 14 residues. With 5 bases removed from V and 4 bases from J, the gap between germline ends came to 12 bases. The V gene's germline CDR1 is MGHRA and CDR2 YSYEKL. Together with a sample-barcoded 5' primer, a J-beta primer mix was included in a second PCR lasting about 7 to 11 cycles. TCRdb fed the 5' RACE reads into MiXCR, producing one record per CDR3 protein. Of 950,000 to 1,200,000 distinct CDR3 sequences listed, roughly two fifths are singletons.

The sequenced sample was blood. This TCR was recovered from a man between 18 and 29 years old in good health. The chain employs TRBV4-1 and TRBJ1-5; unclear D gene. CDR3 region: CASSISWENQPQHF. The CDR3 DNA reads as TGCGCCAGCAGCATTTCCTGGGAAAATCAGCCCCAGCATTTT.